These T cell receptor beta chains were read from a single sample in a study of T cells in localized non-small cell lung cancer. Only in-frame clones appear in the TCRdb table, and some are missing; sequencing was by immunoSEQ multiplex PCR. The sample has around 53,000 clones, around three quarters seen once. The sample in question was PBMCs, obtained before any cancer treatment. Receptors originate from a woman between 35 and 75 years old with stage II lung adenocarcinoma. The CDR3 runs from the conserved cysteine through the conserved F or W. The order of the fields is D gene, V gene, clone size, J gene, CDR3 protein, CDR3 DNA. The D gene is left open where the match is weak. The size entry is marked missing in some rows and otherwise reads once, few, many or a size class.

>TRBD1|TRBV19|once|TRBJ1-3
CASMSGGSGNTIYF
TGTGCCAGTATGTCAGGGGGCTCTGGAAACACCATATATTTT
>-|TRBV7-6|-|TRBJ1-6
CASSLGQESSPLHF
TGTGCCAGCAGCTTAGGGCAGGAGTCCTCACCCCTCCACTTT
>-|TRBV18|-|TRBJ1-5
CASSPGQLNQPQHF
TGTGCCAGCTCACCAGGACAGCTCAATCAGCCCCAGCATTTT
>-|TRBV19|-|TRBJ2-1
CASSIGVANEQFF
TGTGCCAGTAGTATAGGGGTAGCCAATGAGCAGTTCTTC
>-|TRBV6-1|-|TRBJ2-2
CASSESRYFSNTGELFF
TGTGCCAGCAGTGAAAGTAGGTACTTCAGCAACACCGGGGAGCTGTTTTTT
>-|TRBV6-5|-|TRBJ2-6
CASSYSIGSGANVLTF
TGTGCCAGCAGTTACTCGATCGGGTCTGGGGCCAACGTCCTGACTTTC
>TRBD1|TRBV12-5|-|TRBJ1-5
CASAGGQGGQPQHF
TGTGCTAGTGCCGGAGGACAGGGAGGTCAGCCCCAGCATTTT
>-|TRBV2|-|TRBJ2-3
CASNPVDEITDTQYF
TGTGCCAGCAATCCAGTGGACGAAATAACAGATACGCAGTATTTT
>TRBD1|TRBV5-1|-|TRBJ2-7
CASSAGTDYEQYF
TGCGCCAGCAGCGCCGGGACAGACTACGAGCAGTACTTC
>-|TRBV7-6|few|TRBJ2-2
CASSLGGRELFF
TGTGCCAGCAGCTTAGGAGGGAGAGAGCTGTTTTTT
>TRBD2|TRBV11-2|-|TRBJ2-2
CASSPGLAGVTGELFF
TGTGCCAGCAGCCCGGGACTAGCGGGGGTAACCGGGGAGCTGTTTTTT
>TRBD2|TRBV4-3|-|TRBJ2-1
CASSQEGGGTYNEQFF
TGCGCCAGCAGCCAAGAAGGCGGGGGGACCTACAATGAGCAGTTCTTC
>TRBD1|TRBV7-8|-|TRBJ1-1
CASSPWTGNTEAFF
TGTGCCAGCAGCCCCTGGACAGGGAACACTGAAGCTTTCTTT
>TRBD1|TRBV7-3|-|TRBJ1-1
CASSLEGALTEAFF
TGTGCCAGCAGCTTAGAGGGGGCGCTTACTGAAGCTTTCTTT
>TRBD1|TRBV28|once|TRBJ2-7
CASSLEGQVFTYEQYF
TGTGCCAGCAGTTTAGAGGGACAGGTCTTTACCTACGAGCAGTACTTC
>-|TRBV15|-|TRBJ1-4
CATSRVPGAGEKLFF
TGTGCCACCAGCAGAGTTCCTGGGGCAGGGGAAAAACTGTTTTTT
>-|TRBV7-7|-|TRBJ2-5
CASSLGQGATQYF
TGTGCTAGCAGCTTGGGGCAGGGCGCGACCCAGTACTTC
>-|TRBV19|-|TRBJ1-1
CASTKGNTEAFF
TGTGCCAGTACCAAAGGGAACACTGAAGCTTTCTTT
>-|TRBV6-5|-|TRBJ2-3
CASSYNGPSSNTQYF
TGTGCCAGCAGTTACAACGGTCCTAGCTCTAATACGCAGTATTTT
>-|TRBV5-1|-|TRBJ2-1
CASSLVSGEDNEQFF
TGCGCCAGCAGCTTGGTATCCGGGGAGGACAATGAGCAGTTCTTC
>-|TRBV5-6|-|TRBJ1-3
CASSWGSGNTIYF
TGTGCCAGCAGCTGGGGATCTGGAAACACCATATATTTT
>TRBD1|TRBV18|few|TRBJ1-1
CASSPEQGVNTEAFF
TGTGCCAGCTCCCCAGAACAGGGGGTGAACACTGAAGCTTTCTTT
>TRBD1|TRBV4-1|-|TRBJ1-5
CASSQEDRANQPQHF
TGCGCCAGCAGCCAAGAGGACAGGGCAAATCAGCCCCAGCATTTT
>-|TRBV27|-|TRBJ1-2
CASSPTGRGYTF
TGTGCCAGCAGCCCAACGGGTAGAGGCTACACCTTC
>-|TRBV2|-|TRBJ2-2
CASSSGGGFTGELFF
TGTGCCAGCAGCTCAGGAGGGGGGTTCACCGGGGAGCTGTTTTTT
>TRBD1|TRBV5-1|once|TRBJ2-7
CASSSGTAGSYEQYF
TGCGCCAGCAGCTCCGGGACAGCCGGATCCTACGAGCAGTACTTC
>TRBD1|TRBV29-1|few|TRBJ1-4
CSVGDRGGGKKLFF
TGCAGCGTTGGGGACAGGGGCGGTGGCAAAAAACTGTTTTTT
>-|TRBV5-1|-|TRBJ1-2
CASSFGGGVNYGYTF
TGCGCCAGCAGCTTTGGAGGAGGGGTTAACTATGGCTACACCTTC
>-|TRBV7-8|-|TRBJ1-6
CASSLGVSSYNSPLHF
TGTGCCAGCAGCTTGGGGGTTAGCTCCTATAATTCACCCCTCCACTTT
>TRBD1|TRBV6-4|-|TRBJ2-3
CASSAKAGQGADTQYF
TGTGCCAGCAGTGCTAAGGCGGGACAGGGGGCAGATACGCAGTATTTT
>-|TRBV18|-|TRBJ1-1
CASSPDSLNTEAFF
TGTGCCAGCTCACCGGACAGTCTGAACACTGAAGCTTTCTTT
>-|TRBV7-8|-|TRBJ2-6
CASSLKVGTRGANVLTF
TGTGCCAGCAGCTTAAAGGTTGGGACTCGTGGGGCCAACGTCCTGACTTTC
>-|TRBV7-3|-|TRBJ2-7
CASSLQREQYF
TGTGCCAGCAGCTTACAGCGCGAGCAGTACTTC
>TRBD1|TRBV7-9|-|TRBJ1-2
CASSLKGDRRNYGYTF
TGTGCCAGCAGCTTAAAGGGGGACAGGCGGAACTATGGCTACACCTTC
>TRBD1|TRBV5-4|-|TRBJ2-5
CASSSGQLQETQYF
TGTGCCAGCAGCTCGGGACAGTTACAAGAGACCCAGTACTTC
>-|TRBV5-1|-|TRBJ1-1
CASRDLFNTEAFF
TGCGCCAGCAGGGACCTTTTCAACACTGAAGCTTTCTTT
>-|TRBV11-2|-|TRBJ2-7
CASSDGFTYEQYF
TGTGCCAGCAGCGACGGATTTACCTACGAGCAGTACTTC
>-|TRBV7-9|-|TRBJ2-7
CASSQSTGRPYEQYF
TGTGCCAGCAGCCAGAGCACAGGGCGGCCCTACGAGCAGTACTTC
>-|TRBV11-3|-|TRBJ2-2
CASSLDPTGSGELFF
TGTGCCAGCAGCTTAGACCCCACAGGTTCCGGGGAGCTGTTTTTT
>TRBD1|TRBV6-6|-|TRBJ2-1
CASSFRDRPYNEQFF
TGTGCCAGCAGTTTCCGGGACAGACCCTACAATGAGCAGTTCTTC
>-|TRBV30|few|TRBJ1-5
CAWSRGAGNQPQHF
TGTGCCTGGAGTCGAGGGGCAGGCAATCAGCCCCAGCATTTT
>TRBD1|TRBV10-3|-|TRBJ1-2
CASSYSSGQGHYGYTF
TGTGCCAGCAGTTACTCTTCTGGACAGGGACACTATGGCTACACCTTC
>-|TRBV7-3|-|TRBJ2-1
CASRSTGSSYNEQFF
TGTGCCAGCAGATCCACAGGGAGTTCCTACAATGAGCAGTTCTTC
>TRBD2|TRBV15|-|TRBJ2-1
CATSRVREGSGNEQFF
TGTGCCACCAGCAGAGTACGGGAGGGGTCGGGCAATGAGCAGTTCTTC